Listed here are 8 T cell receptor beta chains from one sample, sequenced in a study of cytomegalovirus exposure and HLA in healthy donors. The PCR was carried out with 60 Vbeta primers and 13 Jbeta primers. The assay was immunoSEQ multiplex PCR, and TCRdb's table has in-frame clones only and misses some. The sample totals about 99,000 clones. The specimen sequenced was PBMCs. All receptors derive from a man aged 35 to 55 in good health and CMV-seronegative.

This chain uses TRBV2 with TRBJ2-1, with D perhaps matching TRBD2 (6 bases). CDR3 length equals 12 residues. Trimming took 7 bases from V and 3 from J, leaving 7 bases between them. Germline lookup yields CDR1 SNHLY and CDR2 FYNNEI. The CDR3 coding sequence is TGTGCCAGCAAGGACTACTACAATGAGCAGTTCTTC. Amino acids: CASKDYYNEQFF.

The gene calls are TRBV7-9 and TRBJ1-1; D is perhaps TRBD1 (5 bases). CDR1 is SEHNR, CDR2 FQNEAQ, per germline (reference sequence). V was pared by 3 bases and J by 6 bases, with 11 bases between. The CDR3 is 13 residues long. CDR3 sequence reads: CASSFSWGAEAFF. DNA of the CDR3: TGTGCCAGCAGCTTTAGCTGGGGGGCTGAAGCTTTCTTT.

DNA for the CDR3: TGCGCCAGCAGCCCGCTGTCGACTAGCGGGAATTACAATGAGCAGTTCTTC. Protein product: CASSPLSTSGNYNEQFF. This sequence joins TRBV5-1 and TRBJ2-1; 11 bases are shared with TRBD2. Germline V CDR1 and CDR2: SGHRS, YFSETQ. The length of the CDR3 is 17 residues. V was clipped by 4 bases and J by 4 bases; unmatched bases: 10.

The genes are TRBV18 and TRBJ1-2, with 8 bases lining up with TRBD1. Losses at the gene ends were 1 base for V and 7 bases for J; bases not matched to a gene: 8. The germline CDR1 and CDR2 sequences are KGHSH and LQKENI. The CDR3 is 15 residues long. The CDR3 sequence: CASSPQTGEAGGYTF. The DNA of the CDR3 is TGTGCCAGCTCACCACAGACAGGGGAAGCGGGTGGCTACACCTTC.

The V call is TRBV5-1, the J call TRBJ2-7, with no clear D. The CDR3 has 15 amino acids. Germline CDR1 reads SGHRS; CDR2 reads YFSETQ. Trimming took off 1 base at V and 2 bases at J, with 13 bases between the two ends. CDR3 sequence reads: CASSLYSQPTYEQYF. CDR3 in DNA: TGCGCCAGCAGCTTGTATTCACAACCAACCTACGAGCAGTACTTC.

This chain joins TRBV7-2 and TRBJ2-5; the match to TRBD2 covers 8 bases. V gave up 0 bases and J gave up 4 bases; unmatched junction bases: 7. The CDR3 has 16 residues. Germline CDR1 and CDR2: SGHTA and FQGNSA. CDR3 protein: CASSLAGLALGETQYF. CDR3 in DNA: TGTGCCAGCAGCTTAGCCGGACTAGCCCTCGGAGAGACCCAGTACTTC.

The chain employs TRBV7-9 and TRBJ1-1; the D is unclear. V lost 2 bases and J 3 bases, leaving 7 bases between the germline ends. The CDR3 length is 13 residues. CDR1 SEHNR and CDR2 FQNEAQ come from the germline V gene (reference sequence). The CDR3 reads CASSLNGDTEAFF. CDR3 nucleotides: TGTGCCAGCAGCTTAAACGGTGACACTGAAGCTTTCTTT.

CDR3 sequence (DNA): TGTGCCAGCAGTGCGGACAGGAAAGAGACCCAGTACTTC. Residues: CASSADRKETQYF. The chain joins TRBV28 to TRBJ2-5; 7 bases fit TRBD1. Germline V lookup: CDR1 MDHEN, CDR2 SYDVKM. CDR3 length: 13 residues. Trimming cost V 5 bases and J 3 bases; bases outside gene matches: 3.